Reported below is one T cell receptor beta chain. Its recognized antigen is unknown. The sample holds no much larger clone one base away, and base qualities are not on file. The library was obtained by the immunoSEQ multiplex PCR assay. For the multiplex PCR, a mixture combining 60 forward primers for TCR Vbeta segments and 13 reverse primers for TCR Jbeta segments was used. The CDR3 region of rearranged TCR beta genes was amplified from genomic DNA by a multiplex PCR assay. The Illumina HiSeq System was used to sequence the amplified TCR beta libraries as 87-base-pair reads. As for the original processing: In a later analysis, tens of millions of unique TCR beta chains were counted across the approximately 620 repertoires, and approximately 9.9 million of these chains were shared by at least two donors. Raw reads were error-corrected and collapsed into unique sequences by a nearest-neighbor algorithm in which closely related sequences were merged to remove PCR and sequencing errors. CDR3 sequences were aligned to IMGT reference sequences to assign V, D and J gene segments. For a sequence to be retained, a match of at least six nucleotides was required to both a V gene segment and a J gene segment. Rearrangements were classified as productive when the CDR3 lacked stop codons and remained in frame with V and J, and all other rearrangements were classified as non-productive. Following IMGT convention, CDR3 was defined as the stretch from the second conserved V-encoded cysteine up to the conserved J-encoded phenylalanine. The earlier analysis of more than 450 of the donors excluded sequences that lacked an unambiguous match to a single V gene segment. In an earlier analysis of around 590 of the donors, a V segment was called functional when productive rearrangements were above 56.7%, and segregating when the standard deviation between donors exceeded 5%. To diagnose cytomegalovirus status from the catalog of TCR beta chain sequences, a statistical classification framework was built. In a later analysis, V and J genes were assigned by comparing TCR nucleotide sequences against IMGT/GENE-DB human TR gene sequences. A later analysis assigned CDR3 sequences and most-parsimonious VDJ recombination scenarios with the TCRdist pipeline. A later analysis defined each TCR beta chain by its CDR3 amino acid sequence plus V-gene family, and excluded reads lacking a unique V-gene family. In a later analysis, 550 to 650 highly shared, low-generation-probability nucleotide sequences were removed to address suspected cross-contamination and a sequencing artifact. For each public chain, a later analysis derived a clonal expansion index from normalized ranks of inferred template counts within each repertoire. In a later analysis, generation probabilities were computed with a VDJ recombination model fitted to out-of-frame rearrangements, and the resulting probabilities were checked against IGoR. In a later analysis, TCR-TCR, TCR-HLA and TCR-CMV co-occurrence was scored with hypergeometric tests, and a repertoire-size bias correction was applied to TCR pairs. False discovery rates were estimated in a later analysis by permuting HLA or CMV assignments 20 times. In a later analysis, co-occurring TCRs were grouped using DBSCAN, and TCRdist sequence similarity was added for clustering within HLA-allele-positive subsets. Co-occurrence clustering excluded repertoires with fewer than 30,000 or more than 120,000 public chains, plus five with anomalous nucleotide sharing. Sourced from immuneACCESS, this table was stored by TCRdb with only in-frame sequences that have V and J called. A share of the clones is absent; for the studies checked, an unresolved V gene accounts for under half, and the remainder has no known explanation. Clone size and the V and J calls come from that table; the DNA yielded D and trimming. For this sample the table gives 150,000 to 180,000 clones, of which 80% were detected only once. Around 6% of the sample comes from the top ten.

This sample stems from a study of cytomegalovirus exposure and HLA in healthy donors (dated 2017 in TCRdb). With respect to the entire study: According to an earlier analysis of a few hundred of the donors, some 180 million T cells yielded over 100 million unique TCR beta sequences and around 300 Gb of sequence data. An earlier analysis of around 540 of the donors applied high-throughput TCR beta sequencing to assess whether each TCR beta V gene segment acted as functional or pseudogenic. Along with the approximately 620-subject first cohort, a separate validation cohort of more than 90 different subjects was used. Several DR-DQ haplotypes were handled as single units for association and clustering because linkage in the cohort was strong. Among several hundred genotyped donors of the cohort, an average of around 250,000 unique TCR beta nucleotide sequences was sequenced per donor, of which about 20% were non-productive. Every discovery cohort repertoire had been produced on one sequencing platform. A later analysis re-examined previously published TCR beta repertoires from over 500 donors and added high-resolution HLA genotyping to investigate patterns of TCR occurrence. Among the roughly 390 genotyped donors, approximately 77% belonged to the genetic ancestry cluster associated with self-reported Caucasian donors. Alongside the repertoire data, information on donor age, sex, ethnicity and CMV serostatus was compiled. HLA typing included class I and class II loci at four-digit resolution. Rather than using new phenotypic data, the later analysis identified candidate immune exposures from TCR beta sequences and from how often those sequences occurred across donors. The study used immunosequencing to profile the T cell repertoires of 666 subjects and linked those repertoires to cytomegalovirus serostatus. An early release covering roughly 600 HLA-typed donors comprised 250 to 350 gigabases of sequencing data and around 80 million unique TCR sequences. A later genetic analysis used genome-wide SNP genotypes for about three fifths of the 666 donors, treating that subset as a discovery cohort. The study combined high-throughput TCR immunosequencing, statistical association of individual TCRs with disease status, and machine learning to predict cytomegalovirus infection status. The aim of the study was to test whether cataloging public T cell receptors could identify signatures of past pathogen exposure. The number of donors typed differed by locus, with about 629-640 for A, B, C, DRB1 and DQB1, around 500 for DQA1, under 610 for DPA1, and 400 to 490 for DPB1.

What the study reported, not specific to this receptor: Specific HLA alleles were associated with 16,951 TCR beta sequences at a false discovery rate of 0.05 in a later analysis. According to a later analysis, most CMV-associated TCR beta chains appeared to be HLA-restricted, and the HLA associations seemed to be driven largely by CMV exposure. Roughly uniform sequencing depth across donors was assumed in presence/absence analyses, although this assumption may not hold. In a later analysis, HLA-associated TCR beta chains were found to be more clonally expanded and to have lower generation probabilities than equally common non-associated chains. In an earlier analysis of over 550 of the donors, most TCR beta V segments were observed in productive rearrangements about 87% or about 30% of the time, broadly matching IMGT annotations. Cytomegalovirus status was reported to be diagnosed by the classifier with high specificity and sensitivity in both the original and validation cohorts. The study gave a list of under 200 TCR beta chains associated with cytomegalovirus. When HLA alleles, especially DR and DQ, strongly co-occurred, TCR associations were difficult to assign to individual alleles. Most TCR sequences were observed very rarely across donors, whereas some public TCRs were present in many individuals. The earlier analysis of about 600 of the donors excluded 15 to 20 rarely observed V segments, including chromosome 9 orphons, because counts were too low. For the cohort, immune exposure information was limited to CMV serostatus. A group of highly shared sequence variants was considered likely to be a technical artifact of the sequencing pipeline. According to a later analysis, parvovirus B19, influenza, CMV and Epstein-Barr virus appeared linked to several top co-occurrence clusters. In this cohort, only TCR beta chains were sequenced, and detectable features were limited by the absence of alpha or paired-chain data. Because HLA typing was unavailable for some donors at each locus, only the typed subset was used in association tests. According to a later analysis, TCR association rates differed among HLA loci, with DRB1 alleles showing the most associated TCRs and HLA-C alleles showing the fewest. The authors suggested that the approach could potentially be generalized to other disease states and immunological phenotypes. Correlated functional status among segregating V segments might be attributable to linkage disequilibrium, but an unknown experimental factor could not be ruled out. A further reported finding was that TCR beta sequences accurately predicted the HLA-A and HLA-B alleles for most subjects in the first cohort. In a later genetic analysis, a missense DCLRE1C variant was associated with V-gene and J-gene trimming of TCR beta chains, and the association was replicated in an independent cohort. According to a later genetic analysis, donors in an Asian-associated ancestry cluster had fewer N-insertions in productive TCRs than the roughly 670-donor mean. In vitro tests confirmed that a few of the cytomegalovirus-associated TCR beta chains recognize cytomegalovirus antigens.

The cohort consisted of 666 healthy bone marrow donors. All cohort members were sampled while nominally healthy, although unrecorded immune exposures were likely present. The donor tested CMV seropositive and was one of the 289 seropositive cohort members. A peripheral blood sample was collected from each donor, and TCR beta sequencing was performed on peripheral blood mononuclear cells. Genomic DNA extraction from the blood cell samples was performed with the Qiagen DNeasy Blood Extraction Kit. The receptor was isolated from a middle-aged woman in good health and CMV-seropositive. Sample: PBMCs.

The sequence in DNA is TGTGCCAGCAGCCTAGGACTAGCGGACACAGATACGCAGTATTTT. It is translated as CASSLGLADTDTQYF. The rearrangement joined TRBV11-3 to TRBJ2-3; 10 of the junction bases match TRBD2. CDR1 and CDR2, per the germline V gene, are SGHNT and YENEEA. Including the terminal cysteine and phenylalanine, the CDR3 comprises 15 residues. The retained sequence is limited to the CDR3, 45 bases, with the frame set at the first base. V lost 5 bases and J lost 2 bases, and the count of bases not matched to a germline gene is 4.